Presented here are 21 T cell receptor beta chains from one specimen sequenced in a study of T cells in Graves' hyperthyroidism and ophthalmopathy. RNA transcripts provided the source from which TCR beta CDR3 regions were amplified. HTBI primers were employed in a first-round RT-PCR of the TCR CDR3. TCRdb re-called the multiplex PCR reads with MiXCR, one entry per CDR3 protein. Here the sample spans around 600,000 distinct CDR3 sequences, more than 14% being singletons. The sample was blood. The origin of the receptors is a woman between 45 and 60 years old with Graves' ophthalmopathy.

In its sample, this clonotype was seen a few times. The CDR3 region has the DNA TGTGCCTGGAGTGAACAGACTAATTCACCCCTCCACTTT. This gives the protein CAWSEQTNSPLHF. The rearrangement uses TRBV30 and TRBJ1-6; D call uncertain. Germline CDR1 and CDR2: GTSNPN and SVGIG (reference sequence). The CDR3 has 13 residues. The V gene lost 1 base and the J gene lost 6 bases, with 7 bases spanning the gap.

This clonotype was detected a few times. The chain combines TRBV27 with TRBJ1-1; D unclear. With 5 bases removed from V and 1 base from J, the gap between germline ends came to 17 bases. CDR3 length: 16 residues. In germline, CDR1 is MNHEY, CDR2 SMNVEV (reference sequence). CDR3 sequence reads: CASSPGLIQRNTEAFF. The CDR3 DNA reads TGTGCCAGCAGTCCCGGACTCATACAGCGGAACACTGAAGCTTTCTTT.

This clonotype was seen many times. The chain uses TRBV4-2 and TRBJ2-7; unclear D gene. Germline V lookup: CDR1 LGHNA, CDR2 YNFKEQ. The CDR3 is 14 residues long. Trimming removed 0 bases at V and 2 bases at J, with 8 bases between. The chain's CDR3 is CASSQDARPYEQYF. The CDR3, as DNA: TGTGCCAGCAGCCAAGATGCCAGACCCTACGAGCAGTACTTC.

The chain uses TRBV18 and TRBJ2-5; D remains unclear. The V end lost 3 bases, the J end lost 4 bases, and 9 bases lay between the germline ends. This CDR3 is built from 13 residues. Per the germline V gene, CDR1 is KGHSH and CDR2 is LQKENI. The DNA of the CDR3 is TGTGCCAGCTCACCTATAGTCGGAGAGACCCAGTACTTC. It specifies CASSPIVGETQYF.

This rearrangement joins TRBV18 to TRBJ2-4; 7 bases match TRBD1. From germline, CDR1 is KGHSH and CDR2 LQKENI. V trimming: 5 bases; J trimming: 0 bases; junction bases outside the gene matches: 10. The CDR3 covers 17 residues. CDR3 sequence reads: CASSSTIGGAAKNIQYF. The CDR3 coding sequence is TGTGCCAGCTCATCTACAATAGGGGGCGCAGCCAAAAACATTCAGTACTTC.

This clonotype was observed many times. J is TRBJ1-1 and V is TRBV7-9; D is possibly TRBD1 (5 bases). The germline gives CDR1 SEHNR, CDR2 FQNEAQ (reference sequence). The ends were cut back, 4 bases at V and 11 bases at J, with 14 bases in the middle. This CDR3 contains 12 residues. The CDR3 protein is CASSSLGGLAFF. CDR3 DNA sequence: TGTGCCAGCAGCTCACTGGGGGGTTTGGCTTTCTTT.

This clonotype showed up many times. V and J are TRBV6-2 or TRBV6-3 and TRBJ1-2; TRBD1 might be the D (5 bases). This CDR3 region has 15 residues. Germline assignment: CDR1 MNHEY and CDR2 SVGEGT. Trimming pared 4 bases from V and 6 bases from J, leaving 18 bases between. The CDR3: CASSSTRPGRDGYTF. The CDR3 DNA sequence: TGTGCCAGCAGTTCAACCAGACCGGGGCGGGATGGCTACACCTTC.

The sample holds many counts of this clonotype. DNA of the CDR3: TGTGCCAGCTCACCATACAGCGGGACGGATAGCACAGATACGCAGTATTTT. Translated: CASSPYSGTDSTDTQYF. V gene TRBV18 combines with J gene TRBJ2-3; TRBD2 agrees at 7 bases. V shed 2 bases and J 0 bases; nucleotides not matched to a gene: 8. The CDR3 is 17 residues long. Looked up from germline, CDR1 is KGHSH and CDR2 is LQKENI. Full variable domain (rest looked up from reference TRBV18 and TRBJ2-3): NAGVMQNPRHLVRRRGQEARLRCSPMKGHSHVYWYRQLPEEGLKFMVYLQKENIIDESGMPKERFSAEFPKEGPSILRIQQVVRGDSAAYFCASSPYSGTDSTDTQYFGPGTRLTVL.

This clonotype has ten or more counts. V is TRBV15 and J is TRBJ2-3, with D unclear. Trimming shortened V by 0 bases and J by 4 bases, and 2 bases separated the two germline ends. The CDR3 sequence is 12 residues long. The germline CDR1 and CDR2 sequences are LNHNV and YYDKDF (reference sequence). This CDR3 is CATSRDPDTQYF. CDR3 bases: TGTGCCACCAGCAGAGATCCAGATACGCAGTATTTT.

This clonotype occurred many times. The V call is TRBV9, the J call TRBJ2-1; the match to TRBD2 covers 8 bases. Germline CDR1 reads SGDLS; CDR2 reads YYNGEE. Losses at the gene ends were 0 bases for V and 0 bases for J; bases not matched to a gene: 2. CDR3 size: 16 residues. CDR3 nucleotides: TGTGCCAGCAGCGTAGTAGCGGGGAGCTCCTACAATGAGCAGTTCTTC. Encoded protein: CASSVVAGSSYNEQFF.

There are many counts of this clonotype. J is TRBJ1-5 and V is TRBV6-1; D perhaps matches TRBD1 (5 bases). The germline CDR1 and CDR2 sequences are MNHNS and SASEGT. The CDR3 consists of 18 residues. The V gene lost 2 bases and the J gene lost 2 bases, with 19 bases spanning the gap. The CDR3 DNA sequence: TGTGCCAGCAGTGAATCGGCGGCGGGGGGATTGGGCAATCAGCCCCAGCATTTT. Protein product: CASSESAAGGLGNQPQHF.

CDR3 protein: CASSQDFRAVNEQFF. DNA for the CDR3: TGCGCCAGCAGCCAAGATTTCAGGGCTGTGAATGAGCAGTTCTTC. This chain connects TRBV4-3 to TRBJ2-1; D is perhaps TRBD1 (5 bases). The germline V and J ends were trimmed by 0 bases and 7 bases, with 13 bases remaining between them. The CDR3 contains 15 residues. Germline-derived CDR1 and CDR2 are LGHNA and YSLEER.

For this clonotype: This may stem from a read error, because a much larger clone lies one nucleotide away. The genes are TRBV11-2 and TRBJ2-5, with D possibly matching TRBD2 (6 bases). The CDR3 spans 16 residues. CDR1 and CDR2 (germline): SGHAT, FQNNGV. Trimming stripped 5 bases from V and 4 bases from J, with 20 bases between. CDR3 nucleotides: TGTGCCAGCAGCGCAGCGCGGGGAAGGGGATCAGAGACCCAGTACTTC. This gives the protein CASSAARGRGSETQYF.

This clonotype was recorded at least ten times. V is TRBV20-1 and J is TRBJ2-5; 13 bases map to TRBD2. From germline, CDR1 is DFQATT and CDR2 SNEGSKA (reference sequence). The CDR3 covers 17 residues. V shed 0 bases and J 4 bases; nucleotides not matched to a gene: 8. CDR3 region: CSARDGGLAGVSETQYF. The CDR3 DNA sequence: TGCAGTGCTAGAGATGGAGGACTAGCGGGAGTTTCAGAGACCCAGTACTTC.

The table lists this clonotype with many counts. The rearrangement links TRBV12-3 or TRBV12-4 to TRBJ2-1; 12 nucleotides align to TRBD2. CDR3 size: 16 residues. The ends lost 6 bases at V and 4 bases at J; junction bases unmatched: 7. As DNA, the CDR3 is TGTGCCAGCAGCACAACTAGCGGGAGGACTTACAATGAGCAGTTCTTC. This translates into CASSTTSGRTYNEQFF.

V is TRBV3-2 and J is TRBJ2-3; the table's D gene call, TRBD2, was not cross checked with the DNA. TRBV3-2 is given as a pseudogene. The CDR3 is 18 residues long. Here the CDR3 reads CASSREGAGGPRTDTQYF. The CDR3 nucleotides are TGTGCCAGCAGCCGGGAGGGGGCGGGAGGGCCCCGGACAGATACGCAGTATTTT.

This clonotype was picked up many times. The gene calls are TRBV5-6 and TRBJ2-5, with TRBD1 as a possible D gene (5 bases). This CDR3 spans 15 amino acids. Germline V gene sequence: CDR1 SGHDT, CDR2 YYEEEE. V was clipped by 1 base and J by 3 bases, with 13 bases between them. CDR3 coding DNA: TGTGCCAGCAGCTTGAGGGGCTTTCCCGAAGAGACCCAGTACTTC. Translation gives CASSLRGFPEETQYF. Looking up the rest from reference TRBV5-6 and TRBJ2-5 gives the full variable domain: DAGVTQSPTHLIKTRGQQVTLRCSPKSGHDTVSWYQQALGQGPQFIFQYYEEEERQRGNFPDRFSGHQFPNYSSELNVNALLLGDSALYLCASSLRGFPEETQYFGPGTRLLVL.

This clonotype was seen a few times. A read error is possible here, since a much larger clone lies one base away. The chain uses TRBV6-2 or TRBV6-3 and TRBJ1-1; possibly TRBD1 for D (5 bases). This CDR3 has 17 amino acids. V gave up 2 bases and J gave up 4 bases, with 20 bases separating them. CDR1 is MNHEY, CDR2 SVGEGT, per germline. The CDR3 region has the DNA TGTGCCAGCAGTTACGAATTAGGACATGAAGCGAGCACTGAAGCTTTCTTT. Amino acid sequence: CASSYELGHEASTEAFF.

This clonotype was recorded a few times. The V gene is TRBV29-1, the J gene TRBJ1-2, with 9 bases identical to TRBD1. In germline, CDR1 is SQVTM, CDR2 ANQGSEA. The CDR3 spans 14 residues. With 6 bases clipped from V and 8 bases from J, the junction kept 13 bases outside the gene matches. The CDR3 sequence: CSVEIRDRDLGYTF. DNA of the CDR3: TGCAGCGTAGAAATCCGGGACAGGGACTTGGGCTACACCTTC.

This clonotype has at least ten counts. The chain is built from TRBV28 and TRBJ1-4; 8 nucleotides match TRBD1. The length of the CDR3 is 16 residues. The germline gives CDR1 MDHEN, CDR2 SYDVKM. Unmatched junction bases numbered 10, after V lost 5 bases and J lost 5 bases. CDR3 sequence: CASSHWTGTGNEKLFF. The CDR3 DNA reads as TGTGCCAGCAGTCATTGGACCGGGACAGGAAATGAAAAACTGTTTTTT. The full variable domain, in which reference TRBV28 and TRBJ1-4 provide the parts outside the CDR3, is DVKVTQSSRYLVKRTGEKVFLECVQDMDHENMFWYRQDPGLGLRLIYFSYDVKMKEKGDIPEGYSVSREKKERFSLILESASTNQTSMYLCASSHWTGTGNEKLFFGSGTQLSVL.

A word on this clonotype: A much more abundant neighbour one base away suggests this may be a read error. The genes are TRBV20-1 and TRBJ2-2, with 9 nucleotides matching TRBD2. Germline loops: CDR1 DFQATT, CDR2 SNEGSKA (reference sequence). This CDR3 spans 14 amino acids. The ends lost 1 base at V and 6 bases at J; junction bases unmatched: 3. The CDR3 nucleotides read TGCAGTGCTAGAGGCGGGAGGGCCCCCGGGGAGCTGTTTTTT. Its translation: CSARGGRAPGELFF.